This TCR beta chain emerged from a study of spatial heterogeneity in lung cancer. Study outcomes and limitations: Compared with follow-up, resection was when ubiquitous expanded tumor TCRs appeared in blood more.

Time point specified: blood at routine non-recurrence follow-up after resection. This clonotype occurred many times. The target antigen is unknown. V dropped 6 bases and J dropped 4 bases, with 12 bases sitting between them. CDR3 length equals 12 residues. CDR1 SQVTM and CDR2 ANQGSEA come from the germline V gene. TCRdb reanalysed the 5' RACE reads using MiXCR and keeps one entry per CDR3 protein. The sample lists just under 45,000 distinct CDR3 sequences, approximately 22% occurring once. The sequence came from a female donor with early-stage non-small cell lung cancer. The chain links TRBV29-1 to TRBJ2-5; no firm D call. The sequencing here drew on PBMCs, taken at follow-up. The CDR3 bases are TGCAGCGTCGGAACTCCGGCAGAGACCCAGTACTTC. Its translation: CSVGTPAETQYF.